The 10 T cell receptor beta chains below come from one sample, sequenced in a study of blood T cells in healthy people across ages. Using a J-beta primer mix together with a sample-barcoded 5' primer, a second PCR was run for roughly 7 to 11 cycles. TCRdb re-called the 5' RACE reads with MiXCR, one entry per CDR3 protein. The top ten hold 20% to 25% of the sample, which has 600,000 or so distinct CDR3 sequences, around 48% seen once. The sequenced sample consisted of blood. These receptor sequences come from a man older than 75 in good health.

This clonotype was recorded a few times. The genes are TRBV7-3 and TRBJ2-6, with a weak D call TRBD1 (6 bases). The CDR3 extends over 17 amino acids. Trimming took off 3 bases at V and 3 bases at J, with 15 bases between the two ends. CDR1 SGHTA and CDR2 FQGTGA come from the germline V gene. CDR3 coding DNA: TGTGCCAGCAGCTTGGGGGCTTCGGGGAGTGGGGCCAACGTCCTGACTTTC. Amino acid sequence: CASSLGASGSGANVLTF.

The V call is TRBV12-3 or TRBV12-4, the J call TRBJ2-3; TRBD2 matches at 9 bases. Trimming at V came to 5 bases and at J to 6 bases, leaving 12 bases not matched to a gene. CDR3 length: 16 amino acids. The CDR3 reads CASSPRLAAMVDTQYF. CDR3 DNA sequence: TGTGCCAGCAGTCCACGACTAGCGGCTATGGTGGATACGCAGTATTTT.

The chain couples TRBV5-1 to TRBJ2-6, with D hard to call. This CDR3 region has 16 residues. Germline-derived CDR1 and CDR2 are SGHRS and YFSETQ. The germline V and J ends were trimmed by 0 bases and 0 bases, with 7 bases remaining between them. CDR3 amino acids: CASSLGAISGANVLTF. In DNA, the CDR3 is TGCGCCAGCAGCTTGGGCGCGATCTCTGGGGCCAACGTCCTGACTTTC.

This clonotype was observed a handful of times. The rearrangement joins TRBV27 to TRBJ2-1; D is tentatively TRBD1 or TRBD2 (5 bases each). The V gene's germline CDR1 is MNHEY and CDR2 SMNVEV (reference sequence). The V gene lost 3 bases and the J gene lost 10 bases, with 13 bases spanning the gap. The CDR3 spans 13 residues. CDR3 loop: CASSFGGRGEQFF. The CDR3 DNA reads TGTGCCAGCAGTTTCGGAGGACGGGGCGAGCAGTTCTTC.

The CDR3 DNA reads TGCGCCAGCAGTTCTACCGCGACAGGGTCCAACGAGCAGTACTTC. It codes for CASSSTATGSNEQYF. The V gene is TRBV5-1, the J gene TRBJ2-4; 7 bases are shared with TRBD1. The tail of the sequence fits TRBJ2-7 better, so the J call may be wrong. Germline CDR1 reads SGHRS; CDR2 reads YFSETQ. The CDR3 sequence is 15 residues long.

The chain is built from TRBV12-3 or TRBV12-4 and TRBJ1-2; possible D gene TRBD1, 5 bases. V dropped 5 bases and J dropped 4 bases, with 14 bases sitting between them. This CDR3 comprises 14 residues. CDR3 sequence (DNA): TGTGCCAGCAGTCCGGGACTCCCTACCTATGGCTACACCTTC. Amino acids: CASSPGLPTYGYTF.

The V call is TRBV3-1, the J call TRBJ2-7; D call uncertain. CDR3 length equals 14 residues. Germline CDR1 reads LGHDT; CDR2 reads YNNKEL (reference sequence). V gave up 0 bases and J gave up 7 bases, with 13 bases separating them. DNA of the CDR3: TGTGCCAGCAGCCAAGATCCCCAGCTGGGTGAGCAGTACTTC. Translation: CASSQDPQLGEQYF.

In this sample, this clonotype turned up once. V usage is TRBV12-3 or TRBV12-4 and J usage is TRBJ2-4, with TRBD2 as a possible D gene (5 bases). TRBJ2-5 matches the DNA end more closely, so the J call is doubtful. This CDR3 region has 14 residues. In DNA, the CDR3 is TGTGCCAGCAGTGTTGTGGGAGTGGGGGAGACCCAGTACTTC. Protein product: CASSVVGVGETQYF.

The chain has TRBV20-1 and TRBJ2-4, with D perhaps TRBD2 (5 bases). The J call may be in error: the DNA end matches TRBJ2-7 better. This CDR3 has 14 residues. Germline V lookup: CDR1 DFQATT, CDR2 SNEGSKA (reference sequence). CDR3 in DNA: TGCAGTGCTCCGGACGGGATAGAGCCGTACGAGCAGTACTTC. It codes for CSAPDGIEPYEQYF.

On this clonotype itself: The junction and the germline gene differ at one end; a read error may be behind it. The chain combines TRBV2 with TRBJ2-7, with D unresolved. TRBJ2-5 matches the DNA end more closely, so the J call is doubtful. The length of the CDR3 is 11 residues. The V gene's germline CDR1 is SNHLY and CDR2 FYNNEI. CDR3 region: CTSSIWETQYF. The CDR3 DNA reads as TGTACCAGCAGTATATGGGAGACCCAGTACTTC.